A single sample gave rise to the 15 T cell receptor beta chains below, sequenced in a study of cytomegalovirus exposure and HLA in healthy donors. A multiplex PCR was run with 60 Vbeta primers and 13 Jbeta primers. This table comes from immunoSEQ multiplex PCR, and its TCRdb copy is limited to in-frame clones, with some not included. The sample spans just over 80,000 clones; the ten largest clones claim about 1.1%. The sequenced material came from PBMCs. These receptors all come from a woman aged 30 to 39 in good health and CMV-seronegative.

The rearrangement links TRBV15 to TRBJ2-2; D call uncertain. The CDR3 sequence is 14 residues long. With 2 bases removed from V and 3 bases from J, the gap between germline ends came to 7 bases. Germline lookup yields CDR1 LNHNV and CDR2 YYDKDF (reference sequence). CDR3 sequence reads: CATSRSRYTGELFF. DNA for the CDR3: TGTGCCACCAGCAGATCCAGATACACCGGGGAGCTGTTTTTT.

The chain couples TRBV5-1 to TRBJ1-4, with D hard to call. Germline V lookup: CDR1 SGHRS, CDR2 YFSETQ. Between the trimmed V and J ends, which lost 4 bases and 3 bases, there was a span of 16 bases. This CDR3 has 16 residues. The CDR3 spells CASSEQTISPNEKLFF. CDR3 in DNA: TGCGCCAGCAGCGAACAGACGATATCACCTAATGAAAAACTGTTTTTT.

J is TRBJ1-2 and V is TRBV7-8; no clear D. Germline V gene sequence: CDR1 SGHVS, CDR2 FQNEAQ. The CDR3 runs 13 residues. Deletions cut 1 base from V and 6 bases from J, with 9 bases between. In DNA form, the CDR3 reads TGTGCCAGCAGCTTAGGGCCCCAGGATGGCTACACCTTC. Translated: CASSLGPQDGYTF. The variable domain in full, with the rest retrieved from reference TRBV7-8 and TRBJ1-2, is GAGVSQSPRYKVAKRGQDVALRCDPISGHVSLFWYQQALGQGPEFLTYFQNEAQLDKSGLPSDRFFAERPEGSVSTLKIQRTQQEDSAVYLCASSLGPQDGYTFGSGTRLTVV.

The CDR3 here is CAWSVLKSREAFF. CDR3 sequence (DNA): TGTGCCTGGAGTGTACTAAAGAGCCGTGAAGCTTTCTTT. The genes are TRBV30 and TRBJ1-1, with D hard to call. V lost 0 bases to trimming and J lost 7 bases, with 12 bases between them. The CDR3 sequence is 13 residues long. From germline, CDR1 is GTSNPN and CDR2 SVGIG (reference sequence).

With respect to this clone: The same CDR3 also results from other DNA sequences found in this sample. The V call is TRBV6-6, the J call TRBJ1-2; 7 bases are a match to TRBD1. The germline V gene has CDR1 MNHNY and CDR2 SVGAGI (reference sequence). The CDR3 extends over 13 amino acids. V dropped 6 bases and J dropped 3; count of bases not matched to a gene: 4. The CDR3 DNA reads TGTGCCAGCAGCCCCGACAGGGACTATGGCTACACCTTC. Translating it yields CASSPDRDYGYTF.

The gene calls are TRBV30 and TRBJ2-5; 13 nucleotides match TRBD2. The germline V gene encodes CDR1 GTSNPN and CDR2 SVGIG (reference sequence). The V gene end was trimmed by 8 bases and the J gene end by 4 bases; junction bases not matched to a gene: 10. The CDR3 spans 15 residues. CDR3 region: CAGSTSGRAIETQYF. The CDR3 nucleotides read TGTGCCGGTTCCACTAGCGGGAGGGCCATAGAGACCCAGTACTTC.

This rearrangement joins TRBV27 to TRBJ2-7; no definite D call. Trimming stripped 4 bases from V and 6 bases from J, with 16 bases between. The CDR3 covers 14 residues. Germline CDR1 is MNHEY and CDR2 is SMNVEV (reference sequence). CDR3 nucleotide sequence: TGTGCCAGCAGTTGGGCTCCCACCGCTCCCGAGCAGTACTTC. Amino acids: CASSWAPTAPEQYF.

This chain's CDR3 is CASSPTRSYNMGTQYF. Here the CDR3 DNA reads TGTGCCAGCAGCCCGACTAGATCCTATAACATGGGTACGCAGTATTTT. The chain employs TRBV7-6 and TRBJ2-3; weak D call: TRBD2 (6 bases). V was pared by 5 bases and J by 8 bases, with 23 bases between. The V gene's germline CDR1 is SGHVS and CDR2 FNYEAQ. The CDR3 runs to 16 residues.

V usage is TRBV6-5 and J usage is TRBJ2-2; 7 positions agree with TRBD1. V dropped 4 bases and J dropped 7; count of bases not matched to a gene: 9. Germline CDR1 is MNHEY and CDR2 is SVGAGI. The CDR3 contains 15 residues. CDR3 sequence: CASSLGGEPGGELFF. The CDR3 DNA sequence: TGTGCCAGCAGTTTAGGGGGCGAGCCAGGCGGGGAGCTGTTTTTT.

The rearrangement uses TRBV6-1 and TRBJ1-2; possible D gene TRBD1, 5 bases. CDR1 is MNHNS and CDR2 is SASEGT in the germline V gene. V lost 6 bases and J 3 bases, leaving 11 bases between the germline ends. The CDR3 is 13 residues long. CDR3 sequence: CASSAREDYGYTF. The CDR3 region has the DNA TGTGCCAGCAGCGCCAGGGAGGACTATGGCTACACCTTC.

This chain connects TRBV6-5 to TRBJ1-1, with D maybe TRBD1 (5 bases). The CDR3 has 12 residues. Germline CDR1 MNHEY, CDR2 SVGAGI. The V gene lost 5 bases and the J gene lost 1 base, with 5 bases spanning the gap. The CDR3 protein is CASSTGNTEAFF. For the CDR3, the DNA is TGTGCCAGCAGTACAGGGAACACTGAAGCTTTCTTT.

As concerns this clone: The same CDR3 is also encoded by other DNA sequences in this sample. V and J are TRBV6-6 and TRBJ1-2; D perhaps matches TRBD1 (5 bases). The CDR3 runs 15 residues. CDR1 is MNHNY and CDR2 is SVGAGI in the germline V gene (reference sequence). Trimming took 2 bases from V and 3 from J, leaving 13 bases between them. CDR3 amino acids: CASSYAAGTHYGYTF. The CDR3 nucleotides are TGTGCCAGCAGTTACGCGGCCGGGACTCACTATGGCTACACCTTC.

The J gene is TRBJ1-1, the V gene TRBV19, with D perhaps matching TRBD1 (6 bases). The CDR3 is 15 residues long. V was cut by 3 bases and J by 6 bases, with 17 bases left in between. The germline V gene encodes CDR1 LNHDA and CDR2 SQIVND (reference sequence). CDR3 residues: CASSIHQGYFSEAFF. The CDR3 DNA reads TGTGCCAGTAGTATCCATCAGGGGTATTTTTCTGAAGCTTTCTTT.

This chain joins TRBV6-1 and TRBJ2-5, with D hard to call. This CDR3 spans 12 amino acids. V lost 3 bases to trimming and J lost 2 bases, with 4 bases between them. Germline CDR1 MNHNS, CDR2 SASEGT. The CDR3 nucleotides read TGTGCCAGCAGTGACCTACAAGAGACCCAGTACTTC. Translated, it gives CASSDLQETQYF.

V gene TRBV5-1 combines with J gene TRBJ2-2, with 8 bases that match TRBD1. The CDR3 is made up of 16 amino acids. With 4 bases clipped from V and 4 bases from J, the junction kept 9 bases outside the gene matches. Germline V gene sequence: CDR1 SGHRS, CDR2 YFSETQ. The CDR3 coding sequence is TGCGCCAGCAGCCTTGGACAGGGTCGCGTCACCGGGGAGCTGTTTTTT. This sequence encodes CASSLGQGRVTGELFF.